This T cell receptor (beta chain) was found in a study of HIV-infected patients and healthy controls. Study-level results: MAIT alpha-chain CDR3s were frequent in healthy controls, depleted in HIV+. CMV-associated CDR3s mostly grew nonsignificantly during therapy, while HIV-associated CDR3s declined significantly. Slight age and sex differences between study cohorts did not explain the diversity differences.

cDNA was made from around 0.5 ug RNA using alpha and beta constant primers. Using multiplexing indices, alpha and beta chain libraries were generated apart by chain-specific third strand synthesis. One entry per CDR3 protein, called by TCRdb with MiXCR from the 5' RACE reads. The sample records approximately 12,000 distinct CDR3 sequences, approximately 5% being singletons. The CDR3 totals 13 residues. CDR1 LGHDT and CDR2 YNNKEL come from the germline V gene (reference sequence). The ends were cut back, 4 bases at V and 2 bases at J, with 6 bases in the middle. About this clonotype: Its antigen is unidentified.

The repertoire came from unfractionated whole blood and reflected all unsorted peripheral T cells. RNA came from 2.5 to 3 ml of peripheral blood. The receptor's source is an adult in good health. The sequencing sample was made of blood. V is TRBV3-1 and J is TRBJ2-1; D unclear. DNA for the CDR3: TGTGCCAGCAGCCGACCGACCTACAATGAGCAGTTCTTC. This gives the protein CASSRPTYNEQFF.